The entry below gives a single T cell receptor beta chain sequence along with its context. This entry belongs to a study of blood T cell repertoires in COVID-19. Trimming took off 1 base at V and 2 bases at J, with 7 bases between the two ends. The germline gives CDR1 SGHTA, CDR2 FQGNSA. The CDR3 loop spans 14 amino acids. This table comes from immunoSEQ multiplex PCR, and its TCRdb copy is limited to in-frame clones, with some not included. The sample has roughly 190,000 clones; 85% to 90% are singletons. V gene TRBV7-2 combines with J gene TRBJ2-3; D remains unclear. The sample consisted of PBMCs or T cells enriched from blood (not recorded which). The TCR comes from a woman aged 40 to 50 in a cohort exposed to, infected with or recovered from COVID-19 (not recorded which). CDR3 protein: CASSLDDFTDTQYF. The CDR3 bases are TGTGCCAGCAGCTTAGACGACTTCACAGATACGCAGTATTTT.